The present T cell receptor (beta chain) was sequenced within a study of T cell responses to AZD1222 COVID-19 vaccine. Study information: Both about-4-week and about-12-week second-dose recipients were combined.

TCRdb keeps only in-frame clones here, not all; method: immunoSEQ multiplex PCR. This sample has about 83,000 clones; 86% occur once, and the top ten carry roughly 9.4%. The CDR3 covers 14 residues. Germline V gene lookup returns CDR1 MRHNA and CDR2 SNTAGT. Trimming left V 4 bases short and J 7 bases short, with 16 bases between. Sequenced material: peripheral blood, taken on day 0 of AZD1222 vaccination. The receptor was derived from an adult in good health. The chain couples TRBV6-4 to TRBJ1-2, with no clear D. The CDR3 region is CASSAGKSIGGYTF. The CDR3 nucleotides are TGTGCCAGCAGTGCGGGGAAATCCATCGGTGGCTACACCTTC.